The following is a T cell receptor (beta chain) sequence with its context. Its antigen is not known. Within the sample, other DNA sequences also encode this same CDR3. For sorted subsets, 150 to 200 ng DNA per replicate equaled about 27,000 T cell genomes. Clones were sequenced by immunoSEQ multiplex PCR, and TCRdb holds only the in-frame ones, with some missing. Here the sample spans around 2,000,000 clones, roughly 94% being singletons. The naive CD8 subset, CD45RO-negative cells positively selected for CCR7, excluded terminally differentiated effector memory CD45RA+ cells. This sample was included in a study of shared clonotypes between healthy human individuals. The CDR3 sequence is 15 residues long. Germline CDR1 reads SGHDT; CDR2 reads YYEEEE. Trimming shortened V by 0 bases and J by 0 bases, and 6 bases separated the two germline ends. Study-wide findings and caveats: Relative to clonotypes present in all four donors, those not shared had lower generation probabilities. It was only blood that was sampled, and tissue repertoires likely differ. Larger estimated richness was generally recorded for naive subsets relative to memory subsets.

Sample: naive CD8+ T cells sorted from blood. The receptor comes from a young man in good health. V usage is TRBV5-6 and J usage is TRBJ2-2, with TRBD2 as a possible D gene (5 bases). CDR3 DNA sequence: TGTGCCAGCAGCTTGGACGGGGCGAACACCGGGGAGCTGTTTTTT. This codes for CASSLDGANTGELFF.